The 10 T cell receptor beta chains listed next were all sequenced from one sample in a study of T cell repertoires in cytomegalovirus infection (dated by TCRdb to about 2019). The treatment or condition label corresponds to: in vitro stimulation with specific CMV peptide epitopes to enrich CMV-specific T cells. Sequenced using an Illumina HiSeq 1500. The public reads were run again by TCRdb, first through fastp at Q25 and then through MiXCR, and only productive beta chains were kept. Each entry is one CDR3 protein sequence, shown with its most common DNA and genes. Present in this sample are 700,000 to 900,000 distinct CDR3 sequences, 29% of which were seen just once. 13% of the sample is taken by the ten largest. Antigens of these TCRs are unknown. This material consisted of cultured CD8+ T cells from PBMCs, taken from culture after CMV antigen stimulation. These receptors were taken from a human donor in good health (CMV status not recorded). Some clones in this sample may be carry-over from other donors' samples.

This clonotype was found many times. The chain links TRBV7-2 to TRBJ2-1; D is ambiguous. The germline V gene has CDR1 SGHTA and CDR2 FQGNSA. The CDR3 loop spans 18 amino acids. V was trimmed by 3 bases and J by 0 bases, leaving 18 bases between them. The CDR3 DNA is TGTGCCAGCAGCTTGAGAAAGCAGCAGGTACCCTCCTACAATGAGCAGTTCTTC. Amino acid sequence: CASSLRKQQVPSYNEQFF.

Worth noting for this clonotype: One end of the junction is discordant with germline, which a read error may explain. This chain links TRBV7-7 with TRBJ1-1; no clear D. CDR3 length equals 13 residues. Germline CDR1 is SSHAT and CDR2 is FNYEAQ (reference sequence). CDR3 coding DNA: TGTGCTAGCAGCCCAGCCCCGGGCACTGAAGCTTTCTTT. It encodes CASSPAPGTEAFF.

This clonotype was recorded at least ten times. J is TRBJ2-1 and V is TRBV7-6, with D maybe TRBD1 (6 bases). There are 16 residues in the CDR3. V lost 1 base and J 0 bases, leaving 10 bases between the germline ends. Germline V gene lookup returns CDR1 SGHVS and CDR2 FNYEAQ. The CDR3 reads CASSLGTASSYNEQFF. DNA of the CDR3: TGTGCCAGCAGCTTAGGGACAGCTAGCTCCTACAATGAGCAGTTCTTC.

This clonotype was counted between two and nine times. V and J are TRBV6-6 and TRBJ1-5, with 8 bases matching TRBD1. This CDR3 comprises 15 residues. Trimming cost V 5 bases and J 7 bases; bases outside gene matches: 10. Germline CDR1 is MNHNY and CDR2 is SVGAGI (reference sequence). Here the CDR3 DNA reads TGTGCCAGCAGTACAGTAGGACAGGGATTACAGCCCCAGCATTTT. Its translation is CASSTVGQGLQPQHF.

V usage is TRBV4-1 and J usage is TRBJ1-2, with D unresolved. Germline-derived CDR1 and CDR2 are MGHRA and YSYEKL. The CDR3 contains 14 residues. V lost 2 bases, J lost 3 bases, and 10 bases lay in between. In DNA form, the CDR3 reads TGCGCCAGCAGCCAACATGTGGTGGACTATGGCTACACCTTC. Translating gives CASSQHVVDYGYTF.

The chain carries TRBV6-1 and TRBJ2-7; no clear D gene. Trimming removed 1 base at V and 4 bases at J, with 8 bases between. There are 13 residues in the CDR3. CDR1 is MNHNS, CDR2 SASEGT, per germline. CDR3: CASSEGGLYEQYV. Here the CDR3 DNA reads TGTGCCAGCAGTGAAGGAGGATTATACGAGCAGTACGTC.

This clonotype was detected only a few times. This chain links TRBV7-6 with TRBJ2-7; possible D gene TRBD1, 5 bases. The CDR3 loop spans 14 amino acids. V gave up 5 bases and J gave up 4 bases, with 15 bases separating them. Germline CDR1 reads SGHVS; CDR2 reads FNYEAQ. The CDR3 coding sequence is TGTGCCAGCAGCGCTGGGGCAGGGTTATACGAGCAGTACTTC. Its protein product is CASSAGAGLYEQYF.

CDR3 protein: CASSSSRGEAFF. The CDR3 DNA reads as TGTGCCAGCAGCTCCTCCAGGGGGGAAGCTTTCTTT. The chain joins TRBV7-9 to TRBJ1-1; 7 bases match TRBD1. Germline CDR1 and CDR2: SEHNR and FQNEAQ (reference sequence). CDR3 size: 12 residues. With 4 bases clipped from V and 8 bases from J, the junction kept 4 bases outside the gene matches.

The chain employs TRBV19 and TRBJ2-3; possibly TRBD1 for D (6 bases). V lost 5 bases and J lost 0, with 15 bases in between. CDR1 LNHDA and CDR2 SQIVND come from the germline V gene (reference sequence). The CDR3 contains 16 residues. CDR3 bases: TGTGCCAGTAGTCCCTCCCGGGACATTAGCACAGATACGCAGTATTTT. Translating gives CASSPSRDISTDTQYF.

This clonotype was counted many times. This rearrangement joins TRBV7-8 to TRBJ2-1; D gene uncertain. The ends were cut back, 1 base at V and 9 bases at J, with 4 bases in the middle. This CDR3 has 11 amino acids. The germline gives CDR1 SGHVS, CDR2 FQNEAQ. CDR3 DNA sequence: TGTGCCAGCAGCTTAGTCTTTGAGCAGTTCTTC. Protein: CASSLVFEQFF.